Detailed here is one TCR beta chain. Relative to the germline gene, one junction end is altered; a read error may explain this. This specimen belongs to a study of blood T cell repertoires in COVID-19. Across the study: Acute-phase and convalescent COVID-19 samples originated in the United States, Italy and Spain. The cDNA or gDNA used as material had been derived from T cells, B-cell-depleted T cells, or PBMCs.

CDR3 length equals 18 residues. Per the germline V gene, CDR1 is SGHTA and CDR2 is FQGNSA. Method: immunoSEQ multiplex PCR; TCRdb's copy keeps in-frame clones and lacks some. The sample records under 350,000 clones, around 86% being singletons. This clonotype originated in a woman aged 40 to 50 with acute COVID-19. The sequenced sample was PBMCs or T cells enriched from blood (not recorded which). The chain uses TRBV7-2 and TRBJ2-3, with 11 nucleotides matching TRBD2. The CDR3 is CASSLAPLAGGRTDTQYF. The DNA of the CDR3 is TGTGCCAGCAGCCTAGCCCCGCTAGCGGGGGGACGAACAGATACGCAGTATTTT. Complete variable domain (other parts from reference TRBV7-2 and TRBJ2-3): GAGVSQSPSNKVTEKGKDVELRCDPISGHTALYWYRQSLGQGLEFLIYFQGNSAPDKSGLPSDRFSAERTGGSVSTLTIQRTQQEDSAVYLCASSLAPLAGGRTDTQYFGPGTRLTVL.